The rows below give T cell receptor beta chains drawn from one sample of a study of Ad26.COV2.S vaccination and SARS-CoV-2 variants. Sequenced by immunoSEQ multiplex PCR; TCRdb stores in-frame clones only, minus some. The table has hundreds of thousands of clones, roughly nine tenths seen once. The sample in question was peripheral blood, obtained in a trial of Ad26.COV2.S vaccine versus placebo. All receptors derive from a person aged 18 to 59 who received the Ad26.COV2.S COVID-19 vaccine or a placebo. Both conserved end residues are part of each CDR3. D genes are given only for firm matches. Clone size is not always given. Where it is, it says once, few, many or a class for expanded clones.

j_gene: TRBJ2-1
v_gene: TRBV7-3
abundance: -
d_gene: TRBD2
CDR3nt: TGTGCCAGCAGCCCAGACGGACTAGCGTACGGTCATGAGCAGTTCTTC
CDR3aa: CASSPDGLAYGHEQFF

j_gene: TRBJ1-5
v_gene: TRBV10-3
abundance: -
d_gene: -
CDR3nt: TGTGCCATCAGTGTTTCGGGGGGCAGTATCAATCAGCCCCAGCATTTT
CDR3aa: CAISVSGGSINQPQHF

j_gene: TRBJ2-5
v_gene: TRBV5-4
abundance: -
d_gene: -
CDR3nt: TGTGCCAGCAGCTCCGGACGAGGGGGGGCCGGGGAGACCCAGTACTTC
CDR3aa: CASSSGRGGAGETQYF

j_gene: TRBJ1-1
v_gene: TRBV4-3
abundance: -
d_gene: -
CDR3nt: TGCGCCAGCAGCCATGCCCCCCCCGGGAACACTGAAGCTTTCTTT
CDR3aa: CASSHAPPGNTEAFF

j_gene: TRBJ2-2
v_gene: TRBV9
abundance: -
d_gene: TRBD2
CDR3nt: TGTGCCAGCAGCGTAGGGACTAGCGGGACCGGGGAGCTGTTTTTT
CDR3aa: CASSVGTSGTGELFF

j_gene: TRBJ2-1
v_gene: TRBV20-1
abundance: -
d_gene: TRBD2
CDR3nt: TGCAGTGCTTCAAGCGGGAGCAGGCAGTTCTTC
CDR3aa: CSASSGSRQFF

j_gene: TRBJ2-6
v_gene: TRBV19
abundance: once
d_gene: -
CDR3nt: TGTGCCAGTAGTATAAGACTGTACTCTGGGGCCAACGTCCTGACTTTC
CDR3aa: CASSIRLYSGANVLTF

j_gene: TRBJ1-1
v_gene: TRBV28
abundance: -
d_gene: -
CDR3nt: TGTGCCAGCAGGGACCACCGGGACACTGAAGCTTTCTTT
CDR3aa: CASRDHRDTEAFF

j_gene: TRBJ1-2
v_gene: TRBV9
abundance: -
d_gene: -
CDR3nt: TGTGCCAGCAGCCCAACGGGGGTTAATGGCTACACCTTC
CDR3aa: CASSPTGVNGYTF

j_gene: TRBJ1-5
v_gene: TRBV18
abundance: -
d_gene: -
CDR3nt: TGTGCCAGCTCACCGGGTGCGGGGGCCGGTCAGCCCCAGCATTTT
CDR3aa: CASSPGAGAGQPQHF

j_gene: TRBJ2-5
v_gene: TRBV7-2
abundance: -
d_gene: TRBD2
CDR3nt: TGTGCCAGCAGACGCGCGGGAGTAGCGGGGAGGCAAGAGACCCAGTACTTC
CDR3aa: CASRRAGVAGRQETQYF

j_gene: TRBJ1-4
v_gene: TRBV5-1
abundance: -
d_gene: -
CDR3nt: TGCGCCAGCAGCCCCAGAGACTCTGAAAAACTGTTTTTT
CDR3aa: CASSPRDSEKLFF

j_gene: TRBJ2-1
v_gene: TRBV20-1
abundance: -
d_gene: -
CDR3nt: TGCACCGTGATGGAGAAGGAGCAGTTCTTC
CDR3aa: CTVMEKEQFF

j_gene: TRBJ1-6
v_gene: TRBV2
abundance: -
d_gene: -
CDR3nt: TGTGCCAGCAGTGAACTTGGTTCACCCCTCCACTTT
CDR3aa: CASSELGSPLHF

j_gene: TRBJ2-3
v_gene: TRBV5-8
abundance: -
d_gene: TRBD1
CDR3nt: TGTGCCAGCAGCTTGGGGACAGGGGGGGCGGATACGCAGTATTTT
CDR3aa: CASSLGTGGADTQYF

j_gene: TRBJ2-3
v_gene: TRBV28
abundance: -
d_gene: -
CDR3nt: TGTGCCAGCAGCCTCATTGGGTTAGAGGGTGGGGATACGCAGTATTTT
CDR3aa: CASSLIGLEGGDTQYF

j_gene: TRBJ2-4
v_gene: TRBV15
abundance: -
d_gene: -
CDR3nt: TGTGCCACCAGCAGAGGGGGGACTCAGGGAAAAAATTTTCAGTACTTC
CDR3aa: CATSRGGTQGKNFQYF

j_gene: TRBJ2-5
v_gene: TRBV20-1
abundance: once
d_gene: -
CDR3nt: TGCAGTGCTAGTAGGGGGGGACGACTACAAGAGACCCAGTACTTC
CDR3aa: CSASRGGRLQETQYF

j_gene: TRBJ2-5
v_gene: TRBV6-6
abundance: -
d_gene: -
CDR3nt: TGTGCCAGCAGTTACGGGGGTCCAGGGAGAGAGACCCAGTACTTC
CDR3aa: CASSYGGPGRETQYF

j_gene: TRBJ2-3
v_gene: TRBV3-1/TRBV3-2
abundance: -
d_gene: -
CDR3nt: TGTGCCAGCAGCCAAAGTGCGAAAAGGGCAGATACGCAGTATTTT
CDR3aa: CASSQSAKRADTQYF

j_gene: TRBJ2-7
v_gene: TRBV5-4
abundance: -
d_gene: TRBD1
CDR3nt: TGTGCCAGCAGCGCGGACAGGGGCGGATACGAGCAGTACTTC
CDR3aa: CASSADRGGYEQYF

j_gene: TRBJ2-4
v_gene: TRBV5-6
abundance: -
d_gene: -
CDR3nt: TGTGCCAGCAGCCTGCCAGGGACGGCCAAAAACATTCAGTACTTC
CDR3aa: CASSLPGTAKNIQYF

j_gene: TRBJ1-2
v_gene: TRBV5-1
abundance: -
d_gene: -
CDR3nt: TGCGCCAGCAGCCGAGTGACAGGAACAGCTAACTATGGCTACACCTTC
CDR3aa: CASSRVTGTANYGYTF

j_gene: TRBJ2-7
v_gene: TRBV20-1
abundance: -
d_gene: -
CDR3nt: TGCAGTGCTAGTTTGTTGGTTCGCGAGCAGTACTTC
CDR3aa: CSASLLVREQYF

j_gene: TRBJ1-5
v_gene: TRBV2
abundance: -
d_gene: -
CDR3nt: TGTGCCAGCAAATCAGGGCTTAATCAGCCCCAGCATTTT
CDR3aa: CASKSGLNQPQHF

j_gene: TRBJ2-7
v_gene: TRBV6-5
abundance: -
d_gene: -
CDR3nt: TGTGCCAGCAGCACCGGGCGGGAGCAGTACTTC
CDR3aa: CASSTGREQYF

j_gene: TRBJ1-2
v_gene: TRBV19
abundance: -
d_gene: -
CDR3nt: TGTGCCAGTCACGTGGGGGGCGGCTACTATGGCTACACCTTC
CDR3aa: CASHVGGGYYGYTF

j_gene: TRBJ1-1
v_gene: TRBV6-2/TRBV6-3
abundance: -
d_gene: -
CDR3nt: TGTGCCAGCAGTTACTCGTGGTCTCGGGCTGAAGCTTTCTTT
CDR3aa: CASSYSWSRAEAFF

j_gene: TRBJ2-3
v_gene: TRBV27
abundance: -
d_gene: -
CDR3nt: TGTGCCAGCTCCTTGGGATTGTTCACAGATACGCAGTATTTT
CDR3aa: CASSLGLFTDTQYF

j_gene: TRBJ1-6
v_gene: TRBV7-3
abundance: -
d_gene: -
CDR3nt: TGTGCCAGCAGCTTAGGAGGGATCGATTCACCCCTCCACTTT
CDR3aa: CASSLGGIDSPLHF

j_gene: TRBJ2-1
v_gene: TRBV11-2
abundance: -
d_gene: TRBD2
CDR3nt: TGTGCCAGCAGCCCAGCGGGAGTTTCATACAATGAGCAGTTCTTC
CDR3aa: CASSPAGVSYNEQFF

j_gene: TRBJ1-5
v_gene: TRBV6-5
abundance: -
d_gene: -
CDR3nt: TGTGCCAGCGGAGGGTTAAGGGTGTTCGATCAGCCCCAGCATTTT
CDR3aa: CASGGLRVFDQPQHF

j_gene: TRBJ1-6
v_gene: TRBV5-4
abundance: -
d_gene: -
CDR3nt: TGTGCCAGCAGCCCCCCGGGACAAGTAAATTCACCCCTCCACTTT
CDR3aa: CASSPPGQVNSPLHF

j_gene: TRBJ2-7
v_gene: TRBV4-3
abundance: -
d_gene: TRBD1
CDR3nt: TGCGCCAGCAGCCGGGACCCACCCCGGGACAGGGGGCCGCCCTACGAGCAGTACTTC
CDR3aa: CASSRDPPRDRGPPYEQYF

j_gene: TRBJ2-5
v_gene: TRBV6-1
abundance: -
d_gene: -
CDR3nt: TGTGCCAGCAGTGAATTACAGGGAGGCCAAGAGACCCAGTACTTC
CDR3aa: CASSELQGGQETQYF

j_gene: TRBJ2-7
v_gene: TRBV5-1
abundance: -
d_gene: -
CDR3nt: TGCGCCAGCAGCTTGGTGGGGGTATACGAGCAGTACTTC
CDR3aa: CASSLVGVYEQYF

j_gene: TRBJ1-2
v_gene: TRBV2
abundance: few
d_gene: -
CDR3nt: TGTGCCAGCGGAGCGGAATATGGCTACACCTTC
CDR3aa: CASGAEYGYTF

j_gene: TRBJ1-2
v_gene: TRBV15
abundance: -
d_gene: -
CDR3nt: TGTGCCACCAGCTCACGGGGCTATGGCTACACCTTC
CDR3aa: CATSSRGYGYTF

j_gene: TRBJ2-1
v_gene: TRBV24-1
abundance: -
d_gene: TRBD2
CDR3nt: TGTGCCACCAGTGATTTAACTAGCGGGGGCTCTTACAATGAGCAGTTCTTC
CDR3aa: CATSDLTSGGSYNEQFF

j_gene: TRBJ2-3
v_gene: TRBV24-1
abundance: -
d_gene: -
CDR3nt: TGTGCCACCAGTGAACCCGAGCTAACAGATACGCAGTATTTT
CDR3aa: CATSEPELTDTQYF